This T cell receptor (beta chain) is drawn from a study of blood T cell repertoires in COVID-19. The overall study: PBMCs, B-cell-depleted T cells, or T cells provided the cDNA or gDNA that made up the material.

The length of the CDR3 is 14 residues. Germline V CDR1 and CDR2: LGHDT, YNNKEL (reference sequence). With 5 bases removed from V and 2 bases from J, the gap between germline ends came to 12 bases. Those enrolled in Seattle joined during active infection and were followed longitudinally afterward. Clones were sequenced by immunoSEQ multiplex PCR, and TCRdb holds only the in-frame ones, with some missing. The sample consists of more than 80,000 clones, about 85% of them appearing once. The sequence was obtained from a woman aged 80 or over with COVID-19, enrolled during active disease. The sample consisted of peripheral blood. This chain connects TRBV3-1 (or the pseudogene TRBV3-2) to TRBJ2-5; D is possibly TRBD2 (6 bases). This CDR3 is CASSTRDWQETQYF. The DNA for the CDR3 is TGTGCCAGCAGCACTCGGGACTGGCAAGAGACCCAGTACTTC.